Following are 13 T cell receptor beta chains from one sample sequenced in a study of type 1 and type 2 diabetes patients. Genomic DNA was the PCR template. The TCR beta CDR3 region was amplified using 30 forward and 13 reverse primers. Each CDR3 protein gets one entry after TCRdb re-called the multiplex PCR reads with MiXCR. The sample includes about 270,000 distinct CDR3 sequences, roughly 48% of them seen just once. The sequencing input was peripheral blood mononuclear cells (PBMCs). The receptors were sampled from a man in his late teens or twenties with type 2 diabetes.

A remark on this clonotype: This may arise from a read error, as a much more abundant clone is one base away. The CDR3 sequence is CASSIGVYIEAFF. The CDR3 DNA reads as TGTGCCAGTAGTATTGGGGTTTACATTGAAGCTTTCTTT. The chain uses TRBV19 and TRBJ1-1; D gene ambiguous. Germline values: CDR1 LNHDA, CDR2 SQIVND (reference sequence). V was cut by 3 bases and J by 7 bases, with 12 bases left in between. This CDR3 has 13 residues.

Ten or more counts support this clonotype. This sequence joins TRBV15 and TRBJ2-7; the match to TRBD1 covers 8 bases. The CDR3 has 14 amino acids. V shed 3 bases, J shed 0 bases, and the junction held 1 base outside the gene matches. CDR1 is LNHNV, CDR2 YYDKDF, per germline (reference sequence). CDR3 in DNA: TGTGCCACCAGCAGGGGACAGGACTCCTACGAGCAGTACTTC. Protein: CATSRGQDSYEQYF.

This clonotype was recorded a few times. The gene calls are TRBV20-1 and TRBJ2-7; 10 positions agree with TRBD2. From germline, CDR1 is DFQATT and CDR2 SNEGSKA (reference sequence). The ends lost 6 bases at V and 4 bases at J; junction bases unmatched: 9. CDR3 length equals 14 residues. In DNA, the CDR3 is TGCAGTGCGAGGCGGCTAGCGGGAGTTTACGAGCAGTACTTC. Residues: CSARRLAGVYEQYF.

CDR3 protein: CASSQSYGPGTGELFF. The CDR3 nucleotides read TGCGCCAGCAGCCAGAGCTACGGACCGGGCACCGGGGAGCTGTTTTTT. J is TRBJ2-2 and V is TRBV4-3; D is ambiguous. Germline CDR1 LGHNA, CDR2 YSLEER. Trimming shortened V by 3 bases and J by 4 bases, and 15 bases separated the two germline ends. The CDR3 loop spans 16 amino acids.

The genes are TRBV14 and TRBJ2-2; a possible D gene is TRBD2 (6 bases). Germline CDR1 SGHDN, CDR2 FVKESK. The CDR3 contains 15 residues. V was trimmed by 4 bases and J by 3 bases, leaving 12 bases between them. CDR3 region: CASSPDYVDTGELFF. CDR3 nucleotides: TGTGCCAGCAGCCCGGACTACGTTGACACCGGGGAGCTGTTTTTT.

The rearrangement uses TRBV20-1 and TRBJ2-1, with TRBD2 matching 8 bases. The J call may be in error: the DNA end matches TRBJ2-7 better. Germline values: CDR1 DFQATT, CDR2 SNEGSKA (reference sequence). The CDR3 contains 13 residues. The CDR3 loop reads CSARVGTSSEQYF. CDR3 sequence (DNA): TGCAGTGCTAGAGTGGGGACTAGTTCCGAGCAGTACTTC.

The chain employs TRBV11-2 and TRBJ2-1, with 8 bases lining up with TRBD2. Looked up from germline, CDR1 is SGHAT and CDR2 is FQNNGV. V gave up 1 base and J gave up 5 bases; unmatched junction bases: 7. This CDR3 is 16 amino acids long. CDR3 in DNA: TGTGCCAGCAGCTTAGGCCCAGCGGGAGCCCACAATGAGCAGTTCTTC. It encodes CASSLGPAGAHNEQFF. Supplemented by reference TRBV11-2 and TRBJ2-1, the full variable domain reads EAGVAQSPRYKIIEKRQSVAFWCNPISGHATLYWYQQILGQGPKLLIQFQNNGVVDDSQLPKDRFSAERLKGVDSTLKIQPAKLEDSAVYLCASSLGPAGAHNEQFFGPGTRLTVL.

The chain recombines TRBV5-1 with TRBJ2-7; 9 nucleotides match TRBD1. The J call may be incorrect, as the DNA end agrees better with TRBJ2-1. The CDR3 is 14 residues long. Germline CDR1 reads SGHRS; CDR2 reads YFSETQ. In DNA form, the CDR3 reads TGCGCCAGCAGCTGGTCACAGGGGGCGAATGAGCAGTTCTTC. The encoded protein is CASSWSQGANEQFF.

This clonotype has a single count. The chain has TRBV6-5 and TRBJ2-7; possibly TRBD1 for D (5 bases). Gene TRBJ1-2 matches the end of the DNA better, so the J call may be wrong. Germline V gives CDR1 MNHEY, CDR2 SVGAGI. The CDR3 extends over 15 amino acids. This CDR3 reads CASSEKGGSQRGYTF. The DNA for the CDR3 is TGTGCCAGCAGTGAAAAGGGAGGATCCCAGAGGGGATACACCTTC.

This clonotype has at least ten counts. The chain combines TRBV7-8 with TRBJ2-7; no definite D call. The CDR3 consists of 11 residues. V was trimmed by 5 bases and J by 6 bases, leaving 8 bases between them. Germline lookup yields CDR1 SGHVS and CDR2 FQNEAQ. CDR3 residues: CASSITTEQYF. The CDR3 DNA follows: TGTGCCAGCAGCATAACCACCGAGCAGTACTTC.

This chain uses TRBV20-1 with TRBJ2-2; 9 bases fit TRBD1. This CDR3 is 14 amino acids long. CDR1 and CDR2 from the germline V gene are DFQATT and SNEGSKA (reference sequence). V shed 5 bases and J 3 bases; nucleotides not matched to a gene: 4. The DNA for the CDR3 is TGCAGTGCTCCGGGACAGGGTGACACCGGGGAGCTGTTTTTT. It encodes CSAPGQGDTGELFF.

This clonotype showed up just once. The chain recombines TRBV5-5 with TRBJ2-2; D ambiguous. Germline loops: CDR1 SGHKS, CDR2 YYEKEE (reference sequence). This CDR3 has 12 amino acids. Trimming cost V 4 bases and J 4 bases, with 5 bases left between them. For the CDR3, the DNA is TGTGCCAGCAGCCCCACCACCGGGGAGCTGTTTTTT. Residues: CASSPTTGELFF.

This clonotype showed up just a few times. The chain carries TRBV29-1 and TRBJ2-2; 7 bases match TRBD2. With 8 bases clipped from V and 5 bases from J, the junction kept 8 bases outside the gene matches. Germline lookup yields CDR1 SQVTM and CDR2 ANQGSEA. This CDR3 comprises 13 residues. The CDR3 spells CSPGRERTGELFF. CDR3 sequence (DNA): TGCAGCCCTGGGCGGGAGCGTACCGGGGAGCTGTTTTTT.